Below are 32 T cell receptor beta chains sequenced from a single sample in a study of T cells in Graves' hyperthyroidism and ophthalmopathy. RNA transcripts yielded amplified TCR beta CDR3 regions. A set of HTBI primers served as the primers for a first-round RT-PCR of the TCR CDR3. TCRdb used MiXCR to reprocess the multiplex PCR reads, holding one entry per CDR3 protein. The sample consists of about 600,000 distinct CDR3 sequences, roughly 16% of them appearing once. Sequenced material: blood. These receptors were obtained from a woman between 40 and 50 years old with Graves' ophthalmopathy.

This clonotype has only a few counts. The chain recombines TRBV15 with TRBJ1-4; 10 bases match TRBD1. This CDR3 contains 17 residues. Germline CDR1 is LNHNV and CDR2 is YYDKDF (reference sequence). V shed 4 bases and J 4 bases; nucleotides not matched to a gene: 9. For the CDR3, the DNA is TGTGCCACCAGCAATGACAGGGGGCGCGTGGTTAATGAAAAACTGTTTTTT. Translating gives CATSNDRGRVVNEKLFF.

The V gene is TRBV7-9, the J gene TRBJ2-5; D remains ambiguous. Germline values: CDR1 SEHNR, CDR2 FQNEAQ (reference sequence). This CDR3 comprises 15 residues. V was pared by 5 bases and J by 2 bases, with 15 bases between. The CDR3 region is CASSQRDVGQETQYF. The DNA for the CDR3 is TGTGCCAGCAGCCAGAGAGACGTGGGGCAAGAGACCCAGTACTTC.

This clonotype was picked up many times. The chain couples TRBV6-1 to TRBJ1-1; D unclear. The ends were cut back, 6 bases at V and 2 bases at J, with 13 bases in the middle. CDR3 size: 14 residues. Germline V lookup: CDR1 MNHNS, CDR2 SASEGT. The CDR3 region has the DNA TGTGCCAGCAGAAAGACAAAGGCTAACACTGAAGCTTTCTTT. This translates into CASRKTKANTEAFF.

This clonotype was counted ten times or more. V gene TRBV20-1 combines with J gene TRBJ2-1; D uncertain. V lost 0 bases, J lost 0 bases, and 15 bases lay in between. Germline-derived CDR1 and CDR2 are DFQATT and SNEGSKA (reference sequence). The CDR3 extends over 17 amino acids. The CDR3 reads CSARDLLRMSSYNEQFF. CDR3 coding DNA: TGCAGTGCTAGAGACCTCCTTAGGATGAGCTCCTACAATGAGCAGTTCTTC.

The table lists this clonotype with many counts. The V and J genes are TRBV7-9 and TRBJ2-3, with 9 bases matching TRBD2. The V segment lost 5 bases and the J segment 8 bases; nucleotides outside the gene matches: 11. CDR1 is SEHNR, CDR2 FQNEAQ, per germline (reference sequence). The CDR3 has 15 residues. The DNA of the CDR3 is TGTGCCAGCAGCATACCTAGCGGGGCCTCCCGTACGCAGTATTTT. Translation gives CASSIPSGASRTQYF.

This clonotype was seen a few times. The gene calls are TRBV19 and TRBJ1-2, with D uncertain. This CDR3 is 16 amino acids long. Trimming took off 3 bases at V and 0 bases at J, with 14 bases between the two ends. Germline loops: CDR1 LNHDA, CDR2 SQIVND (reference sequence). CDR3 DNA: TGTGCCAGTAGTATTTTGAACGGCCTGACTAACTATGGCTACACCTTC. Its protein is CASSILNGLTNYGYTF.

This clonotype showed up many times. The chain combines TRBV20-1 with TRBJ2-7; 11 bases are a match to TRBD2. V gave up 6 bases and J gave up 4 bases; unmatched junction bases: 11. Germline lookup yields CDR1 DFQATT and CDR2 SNEGSKA (reference sequence). The CDR3 consists of 15 residues. This CDR3 is CSALNPTSGSYEQYF. For the CDR3, the DNA is TGCAGTGCCCTCAATCCCACTAGCGGGAGTTACGAGCAGTACTTC.

V gene TRBV12-3 or TRBV12-4 combines with J gene TRBJ2-7; TRBD1 might be the D (5 bases). The V gene lost 2 bases and the J gene lost 3 bases, with 8 bases spanning the gap. The CDR3 is 13 residues long. For the CDR3, the DNA is TGTGCCAGCAGTTTAAGAAGGGGCTACGAGCAGTACTTC. It yields the protein CASSLRRGYEQYF.

The table lists this clonotype with many counts. The V gene is TRBV20-1, the J gene TRBJ2-5, with D perhaps matching TRBD1 or TRBD2 (6 bases each). The CDR3 is made up of 15 amino acids. V lost 5 bases and J lost 3, with 19 bases in between. Germline V CDR1 and CDR2: DFQATT, SNEGSKA (reference sequence). CDR3 amino acids: CSAPPRGGWEETQYF. Written as DNA, the CDR3 is TGCAGTGCTCCTCCCCGAGGGGGGTGGGAAGAGACCCAGTACTTC.

In regard to this clonotype: A much more abundant neighbour one base away suggests this may be a read error. The chain employs TRBV6-1 and TRBJ1-1, with TRBD1 identical over 9 bases. CDR3 length: 14 amino acids. Unmatched junction bases numbered 3, after V lost 7 bases and J lost 0 bases. Germline loops: CDR1 MNHNS, CDR2 SASEGT. CDR3 DNA: TGTGCCAGCACCGGGACAGGGATGAACACTGAAGCTTTCTTT. It specifies CASTGTGMNTEAFF.

This chain links TRBV19 with TRBJ1-5, with D perhaps TRBD1 (5 bases). The V end was cut by 7 bases, the J end by 9 bases, with 10 bases between. Germline CDR1 and CDR2: LNHDA and SQIVND (reference sequence). This CDR3 contains 11 residues. The CDR3 sequence: CASKPQGPQHF. The CDR3 DNA reads as TGTGCCAGTAAACCCCAGGGGCCCCAGCATTTT.

This chain connects TRBV6-1 to TRBJ1-2; D not resolved. CDR3 length: 12 residues. Germline assignment: CDR1 MNHNS and CDR2 SASEGT. V lost 1 base, J lost 8 bases, and 8 bases lay in between. The CDR3 DNA reads as TGTGCCAGCAGTGAAGTTTGGGAGGGCTACACCTTC. This codes for CASSEVWEGYTF.

CDR3: CASSLEGQRSGELFF. For the CDR3, the DNA is TGTGCCAGCAGCTTAGAAGGACAGAGGTCCGGGGAGCTGTTTTTT. The J gene is TRBJ2-2, the V gene TRBV7-2; D possibly corresponds to TRBD1 (6 bases). V was shortened by 1 base and J by 6 bases, with 12 bases between the two germline ends. The CDR3 sequence is 15 residues long. CDR1 and CDR2 from the germline V gene are SGHTA and FQGNSA.

The chain uses TRBV6-1 and TRBJ2-7, with 12 bases that match TRBD2. The CDR3 has 14 amino acids. J was trimmed by 9 bases and V by 6 bases; bases with no gene match: 9. Per germline, CDR1 MNHNS and CDR2 SASEGT. CDR3 amino acids: CASSRLAGDPGQYF. The CDR3 region has the DNA TGTGCCAGCAGCCGACTAGCGGGAGACCCTGGGCAGTACTTC.

With regard to this clonotype: A read error may be the cause here, since a much bigger clone is one base away. The chain uses TRBV12-3 or TRBV12-4 and TRBJ1-5; D is unclear. Trimming removed 6 bases from V and 0 bases from J, with 15 bases in between. The CDR3 consists of 16 residues. The CDR3 reads CASSIQRATSNQPQHF. Here the CDR3 DNA reads TGTGCCAGCAGCATCCAGAGGGCCACTAGCAATCAGCCCCAGCATTTT.

Points on this clonotype: This may be a read error, as it is one base from a much larger clone. This chain uses TRBV10-3 with TRBJ1-1, with TRBD1 matching over 7 bases. J gave up 1 base and V 5 bases, and 4 bases lay outside the gene matches. The CDR3 totals 14 residues. Germline V gene data show CDR1 as ENHRY and CDR2 as SYGVKD. In DNA, the CDR3 is TGTGCCATCAGTCCCGGGACAGCGAACACTGAAGCTTTCTTT. It codes for CAISPGTANTEAFF.

This clonotype has ten or more counts. This sequence joins TRBV20-1 and TRBJ2-1; 7 nucleotides line up with TRBD2. The V segment lost 5 bases and the J segment 0 bases; nucleotides outside the gene matches: 4. This CDR3 region has 14 residues. Germline V lookup: CDR1 DFQATT, CDR2 SNEGSKA (reference sequence). The CDR3 sequence is CSADGRTSYNEQFF. The CDR3, as DNA: TGCAGTGCTGACGGGAGGACCTCCTACAATGAGCAGTTCTTC.

The chain is built from TRBV6-1 and TRBJ2-1, with 7 bases lining up with TRBD1. J was trimmed by 9 bases and V by 6 bases; bases with no gene match: 5. The CDR3 runs 12 residues. CDR1 is MNHNS and CDR2 is SASEGT in the germline V gene. CDR3 sequence reads: CASSPQGFEQFF. As DNA, the CDR3 is TGTGCCAGCAGCCCACAGGGGTTTGAGCAGTTCTTC.

The V gene is TRBV20-1, the J gene TRBJ2-1; 7 bases match TRBD1. The J call is in doubt because the DNA end fits TRBJ2-7 better. Germline lookup yields CDR1 DFQATT and CDR2 SNEGSKA (reference sequence). The CDR3 contains 16 residues. The DNA for the CDR3 is TGCAGTGCTAGAGATCCCTCCGGGACAGATAACAATGAGCAGTACTTC. It encodes CSARDPSGTDNNEQYF.

This clonotype showed up many times. The chain uses TRBV11-2 and TRBJ2-1; D is tentatively TRBD1 or TRBD2 (6 bases each). The ends were cut back, 1 base at V and 8 bases at J, with 12 bases in the middle. The germline CDR1 and CDR2 sequences are SGHAT and FQNNGV. The CDR3 covers 14 residues. CDR3 sequence: CASSLVSGDYEQFF. DNA for the CDR3: TGTGCCAGCAGCTTAGTTTCAGGGGACTATGAGCAGTTCTTC. Complete variable domain (other parts from reference TRBV11-2 and TRBJ2-1): EAGVAQSPRYKIIEKRQSVAFWCNPISGHATLYWYQQILGQGPKLLIQFQNNGVVDDSQLPKDRFSAERLKGVDSTLKIQPAKLEDSAVYLCASSLVSGDYEQFFGPGTRLTVL.

This clonotype occurred many times. The chain joins TRBV11-2 to TRBJ2-4; D is unresolved. The ends were cut back, 4 bases at V and 0 bases at J, with 10 bases in the middle. In germline, CDR1 is SGHAT, CDR2 FQNNGV. The CDR3 runs to 15 residues. CDR3 sequence reads: CASSSYNLAKNIQYF. DNA of the CDR3: TGTGCCAGCAGCTCGTACAATCTAGCCAAAAACATTCAGTACTTC.

Ten or more counts support this clonotype. The chain employs TRBV18 and TRBJ2-1; D unresolved. Between the trimmed V and J ends, which lost 0 bases and 6 bases, there was a span of 15 bases. There are 16 residues in the CDR3. The germline CDR1 and CDR2 sequences are KGHSH and LQKENI. CDR3 bases: TGTGCCAGCTCACCACCTACTTCTTCGGGTGTCAATGAGCAGTTCTTC. The encoded protein is CASSPPTSSGVNEQFF.

This clonotype was detected only a few times. At one boundary the junction diverges from the germline segment, which might be a read error. The rearrangement links TRBV5-1 to TRBJ2-5, with D perhaps TRBD2 (6 bases). CDR3 length: 13 amino acids. Germline V gene data show CDR1 as SGHRS and CDR2 as YFSETQ. CDR3 nucleotide sequence: TGTGCCAGCAGCCCATTAGGTGGGGAGGTGGAGTACTTC. Its protein is CASSPLGGEVEYF.

This clonotype was picked up many times. The chain links TRBV5-1 to TRBJ2-1, with 7 positions matching TRBD2. V was pared by 5 bases and J by 5 bases, with 4 bases of the junction left unmatched. The CDR3 has 13 amino acids. Germline CDR1 and CDR2: SGHRS and YFSETQ. The CDR3 protein is CASSASGNNEQFF. Written as DNA, the CDR3 is TGCGCCAGCAGTGCTAGCGGCAACAATGAGCAGTTCTTC.

This clonotype was observed many times. The gene calls are TRBV20-1 and TRBJ1-1, with 8 nucleotides matching TRBD1. CDR1 and CDR2 from the germline V gene are DFQATT and SNEGSKA (reference sequence). This CDR3 is built from 16 residues. J gave up 8 bases and V 0 bases, and 14 bases lay outside the gene matches. The CDR3 loop reads CSARDLSPRTGWEAFF. CDR3 in DNA: TGCAGTGCTAGAGATCTGAGCCCTAGGACAGGGTGGGAAGCTTTCTTT.

This clonotype has just a few counts. The V and J genes are TRBV5-5 and TRBJ1-2, with 7 nucleotides matching TRBD1. CDR3 length: 13 amino acids. The germline gives CDR1 SGHKS, CDR2 YYEKEE (reference sequence). After removal of 0 bases from V and 8 bases from J, the junction contained 4 bases not matched to a gene. The CDR3 nucleotides are TGTGCCAGCAGCTTGGGGACAGGATGGGGCTACACCTTC. Its protein is CASSLGTGWGYTF. The full variable domain, with the rest looked up from reference TRBV5-5 and TRBJ1-2, is DAGVTQSPTHLIKTRGQQVTLRCSPISGHKSVSWYQQVLGQGPQFIFQYYEKEERGRGNFPDRFSARQFPNYSSELNVNALLLGDSALYLCASSLGTGWGYTFGSGTRLTVV.

The chain combines TRBV19 with TRBJ2-4; TRBD1 aligns across 10 bases. V gave up 11 bases and J gave up 8 bases; unmatched junction bases: 12. Germline loops: CDR1 LNHDA, CDR2 SQIVND (reference sequence). This CDR3 comprises 14 residues. The CDR3 DNA follows: TGTGCCTCAAATTCGGGACAGGGGAAAGACATTCAGTACTTC. It is translated as CASNSGQGKDIQYF.

The sample holds a few counts of this clonotype. The rearrangement uses TRBV20-1 and TRBJ1-2, with 8 positions matching TRBD1. Germline values: CDR1 DFQATT, CDR2 SNEGSKA (reference sequence). This CDR3 contains 15 residues. Trimming removed 0 bases from V and 5 bases from J; junction bases left unmatched: 8. In nucleotides, the CDR3 is TGCAGTGCTAGAGAACCGGGACAGGTTCTTTATGGCTACACCTTC. Translation gives CSAREPGQVLYGYTF.

This clonotype has at least ten counts. The J gene is TRBJ1-1, the V gene TRBV12-3 or TRBV12-4, with D unresolved. The CDR3 runs to 12 residues. V lost 6 bases and J lost 6, with 11 bases in between. This CDR3 is CASSKPGAEAFF. In nucleotides, the CDR3 is TGTGCCAGCAGCAAGCCCGGTGCTGAAGCTTTCTTT.

This clonotype was counted at least ten times. The gene calls are TRBV7-3 and TRBJ2-3; D might be TRBD2 (6 bases). This CDR3 is 15 amino acids long. Germline V CDR1 and CDR2: SGHTA, FQGTGA. V lost 5 bases and J lost 0, with 12 bases in between. Written as DNA, the CDR3 is TGTGCCAGCAGCATGGGGGGTCGGAGCACAGATACGCAGTATTTT. Encoded protein: CASSMGGRSTDTQYF.

This clonotype came up many times. This chain connects TRBV4-1 to TRBJ2-3, with TRBD2 identical over 9 bases. V gave up 0 bases and J gave up 3 bases; unmatched junction bases: 7. The length of the CDR3 is 17 residues. Per germline, CDR1 MGHRA and CDR2 YSYEKL. The CDR3 coding sequence is TGCGCCAGCAGCCAAGAGCTTAGCGGGAGAAGAACAGATACGCAGTATTTT. Translating gives CASSQELSGRRTDTQYF.

In its sample, this clonotype was seen many times. This CDR3 is CASTLDSSNTEAFF. The CDR3 DNA follows: TGTGCCAGCACCCTCGACAGTTCGAACACTGAAGCTTTCTTT. This sequence joins TRBV27 and TRBJ1-1; the D gene is possibly TRBD1 (5 bases). The CDR3 totals 14 residues. Trimming pared 7 bases from V and 1 base from J, leaving 13 bases between. CDR1 MNHEY and CDR2 SMNVEV come from the germline V gene (reference sequence).